Listed here are 5 T cell receptor beta chains from one sample, sequenced in a study of cytomegalovirus exposure and HLA in healthy donors. Use of 60 Vbeta and 13 Jbeta primers characterized the PCR. The data were produced by immunoSEQ multiplex PCR, yet TCRdb's version contains in-frame clones alone and is incomplete. The data show 90,000 to 120,000 clones, approximately 79% seen once. Material: PBMCs. These receptors originate from a middle-aged woman in good health and CMV-seropositive.

V and J are TRBV2 and TRBJ1-1; TRBD1 agrees at 10 bases. CDR1 is SNHLY and CDR2 is FYNNEI in the germline V gene. CDR3 size: 15 residues. V lost 5 bases to trimming and J lost 1 base; unmatched junction nucleotides: 4. For the CDR3, the DNA is TGTGCCAGCAGTACGGACAGGGGGGGGAACACTGAAGCTTTCTTT. It yields the protein CASSTDRGGNTEAFF. The full variable domain, its missing parts supplied by reference TRBV2 and TRBJ1-1, is EPEVTQTPSHQVTQMGQEVILRCVPISNHLYFYWYRQILGQKVEFLVSFYNNEISEKSEIFDDQFSVERPDGSNFTLKIRSTKLEDSAMYFCASSTDRGGNTEAFFGQGTRLTVV.

V is TRBV7-6 and J is TRBJ1-1; unclear D gene. Trimming pared 2 bases from V and 0 bases from J, leaving 7 bases between. The CDR3 loop spans 14 amino acids. Germline V gene sequence: CDR1 SGHVS, CDR2 FNYEAQ. DNA for the CDR3: TGTGCCAGCAGCTTAACTCCCCTGAACACTGAAGCTTTCTTT. Its protein is CASSLTPLNTEAFF.

There are a few counts of this clone. The same CDR3 arises from other DNA sequences in this sample as well. The chain recombines TRBV5-4 with TRBJ1-2, with a possible D match to TRBD1 (6 bases). The CDR3 contains 13 residues. Between the trimmed V and J ends, which lost 2 bases and 3 bases, there was a span of 8 bases. Germline assignment: CDR1 SGHNT and CDR2 YYREEE (reference sequence). In DNA form, the CDR3 reads TGTGCCAGCAGCTTCCCAGGGGACTATGGCTACACCTTC. It is translated as CASSFPGDYGYTF.

The chain has TRBV7-8 and TRBJ2-1, with TRBD1 as a possible D gene (6 bases). V lost 5 bases, J lost 10 bases, and 21 bases lay in between. Germline CDR1 is SGHVS and CDR2 is FQNEAQ. The CDR3 has 15 amino acids. CDR3 loop: CASSPAQGPGFEQFF. CDR3 DNA: TGTGCCAGCAGCCCTGCACAGGGCCCGGGTTTCGAGCAGTTCTTC.

V and J are TRBV4-2 and TRBJ1-6; 8 nucleotides align to TRBD1. This CDR3 is built from 16 residues. Germline V gives CDR1 LGHNA, CDR2 YNFKEQ. V lost 1 base, J lost 7 bases, and 6 bases stayed unmatched. The CDR3: CASSQAPQGANSPLHF. The DNA for the CDR3 is TGTGCCAGCAGCCAAGCGCCGCAGGGGGCGAATTCACCCCTCCACTTT.